The text below deals with one TCR beta chain. The sample holds a few counts of this clonotype. Its antigen is currently not known. Per-base qualities were not stored, and no clone one base away is much larger. The sample belongs to a study of T-cell memory formation after mild COVID-19 (dated by TCRdb to 2020 to 2022). Context from the whole study: TCR sequence clusters from the two donors were largely donor specific. The cohort comprised two young, previously healthy adult volunteers, one female and one male. Longitudinal TCRalpha and TCRbeta repertoire sequencing tracked T-cell clones expanding and contracting after mild COVID-19 in a couple of donors. Findings and caveats that apply to the study as a whole: Contracting CD4+ clones appeared mostly in the CM and EM memory subsets, whereas CD8+ clones were enriched in EMRA. Clones that contracted from day 15 to 85 showed balanced CD4/CD8 phenotypes, whereas a second wave of clones that expanded from day 15 to 37 leaned towards CD4+. SARS-CoV-2 specificity of the second-wave clones peaking on day 37 was not confirmed. Some responding clones were detected in pre-infection memory, which suggested that pre-existing cross-reactive memory T cells had joined the SARS-CoV-2 response. The study included only a couple of mild cases, and larger cohorts that include severe cases with pre-infection samples were judged to be necessary.

The reads were generated on an Illumina NovaSeq 6000. TCRalpha and TCRbeta cDNA libraries were built by 5'RACE with constant-segment primers, adding sample barcodes and unique molecular identifiers. RNA was extracted from every sample with Trizol reagent. Library amplification was performed in two PCR steps, and a second sample barcode and Illumina TruSeq adapters were introduced in the second step. Sequencing of the libraries was done on an Illumina NovaSeq, producing 2 x 150 bp paired-end reads. The study's processing was this. The reads were demultiplexed and collapsed into UMI-guided consensus sequences using migec v1.2.7. Using mixcr v2.1.11, the UMI consensuses were aligned to TRA and TRB V and J templates and assembled into clonotypes. Expanded or contracted clonotypes were those called significant by both edgeR and NoisET, with noise models trained on biological replicates. For edgeR calls, the cutoffs were a false discovery rate-adjusted p below 0.01 and a log2 fold-change threshold of 1. As an exploratory analysis of dynamics, max-normalized trajectories of the 1000 most abundant clonotypes were examined with PCA combined with hierarchical clustering. Each responding clone was given a CD4 or CD8 phenotype based on the CD4+ and CD8+ repertoires, which had been sequenced separately. TCRdb reprocessed the public reads (quality trimming at Q25 with fastp, clone calling with MiXCR) and kept in-frame beta chains. Entries that share a CDR3 protein sequence are merged under the most common genes and DNA. TCRdb, not the original authors, processed these V and J calls. This sample gives under 250,000 distinct CDR3 sequences in total; about 10% of them show up just once. The top ten hold 2.5% to 3.5% of the sample.

Ficoll-Paque density gradient centrifugation was the method used to isolate PBMCs. CDR1 and CDR2, per the germline V gene, are LGHNA and YNFKEQ. Trimming at the junction amounts to 0 bases on V and 6 bases on J, and the germline ends lie 8 bases apart. Spanning cysteine to phenylalanine, the CDR3 consists of 13 amino acids. The read is trimmed to its CDR3 DNA, 39 bases read in frame from base 1. The sample taken for sequencing was PBMCs or a T cell subset sorted from them (not recorded which). Recombination connected TRBV4-2 to TRBJ1-2; tentative D gene TRBD1, with 5 bases matching. The receptor was derived from a man aged 18-30 years who had mild COVID-19 (a few samples of this study predate the infection). The sample titles of this study are shuffled in the database, so cell type and time point are left out; the donor was told from shared clones. The CDR3 protein: CASSQDRVDGYTF. In nucleotides, the sequence is TGTGCCAGCAGCCAAGACAGGGTCGATGGCTACACCTTC.